Listed below are T cell receptor beta chains from one sample, sequenced in a study of shared clonotypes between healthy human individuals. Only in-frame clones appear in the TCRdb table, and some are missing; sequencing was by immunoSEQ multiplex PCR. The table lists around 2.5 million clones, 80% to 95% of them singletons. Sequenced sample: naive CD4+ T cells from PBMCs. Receptor source: a man aged 18 to 35 in good health. Some clones in this sample may be carry-over from other donors' samples. The CDR3 runs from the conserved cysteine through the conserved F or W. A D gene is named only where the DNA matches it firmly. Clone size is not always given. Where it is, it says once, few, many or a class for expanded clones.

>TRBJ2-5|.|.|TRBV5-4
TGTGCCAGCAGCTCAAAATCGGACGGGGAGACCCAGTACTTC
CASSSKSDGETQYF
>TRBJ1-1|.|.|TRBV28
TGTGCCCTGGGCACTCTGAACACTGAAGCTTTCTTT
CALGTLNTEAFF
>TRBJ2-3|.|TRBD1|TRBV9
TGTGCCAGCAGCGGGGCCGGGACAGGGAAAGGGACAGATACGCAGTATTTT
CASSGAGTGKGTDTQYF
>TRBJ2-1|.|TRBD1|TRBV7-2
TGTGCCAGCAGCGCACCGACAGGGCACAATGAGCAGTTCTTC
CASSAPTGHNEQFF
>TRBJ1-1|few|.|TRBV7-3
TGTGCCAGCAGCTCCCAGGGGTGGGACACTGAAGCTTTCTTT
CASSSQGWDTEAFF
>TRBJ1-1|.|.|TRBV6-5
TGTGCCAGCAGTCCACTGCTGGTAGACACTGAAGCTTTCTTT
CASSPLLVDTEAFF
>TRBJ2-3|.|.|TRBV7-2
TGTGCCAGCAGCCCGGGGACTGTAGCCACGGATACGCAGTATTTT
CASSPGTVATDTQYF
>TRBJ2-5|.|TRBD2|TRBV7-3
TGTGCCAGCAGCCCGGAAGGACTAGCGGGCTTCGGGACCCAGTACTTC
CASSPEGLAGFGTQYF
>TRBJ2-5|.|.|TRBV21-1
TGTGCCAGCAGCAAAGTACGGGGGAGCCAAGAGACCCAGTACTTC
CASSKVRGSQETQYF
>TRBJ1-3|.|.|TRBV28
TGTGCCAGCAGGCCCCTGGACATGACCTCTGGAAACACCATATATTTT
CASRPLDMTSGNTIYF
>TRBJ2-7|once|.|TRBV6-5
TGTGCCAGCAGTTACCAAGGGAGCTCGGGACTCGAGCAGTACTTC
CASSYQGSSGLEQYF
>TRBJ1-5|.|TRBD1|TRBV28
TGTGCCAGCAGTCCCACAGGGGGCACGGGGAATCAGCCCCAGCATTTT
CASSPTGGTGNQPQHF
>TRBJ2-7|.|TRBD1|TRBV5-6
TGTGCCAGCAGCTTGGGTGGGACAGGGATCTACGAGCAGTACTTC
CASSLGGTGIYEQYF
>TRBJ1-2|.|TRBD1|TRBV5-1
TGCGCCAGCAGCGAGGGGACAGGGGACTATGGCTACACCTTC
CASSEGTGDYGYTF
>TRBJ2-7|.|TRBD1|TRBV28
TGTGCCAGCAGGCCGGGACAGTCCTACGAGCAGTACTTC
CASRPGQSYEQYF
>TRBJ2-7|.|TRBD2|TRBV6-5
TGTGCCAGCAGACTCCAGCGGGAGGCCTTCTACGAGCAGTACTTC
CASRLQREAFYEQYF
>TRBJ1-1|few|.|TRBV29-1
TGCAGCGCCCAAGTGGTCATGAACACTGAAGCTTTCTTT
CSAQVVMNTEAFF
>TRBJ1-4|.|.|TRBV2
TGTGCCAGCAGTGATCTCGCGGGCCGGGTGGGTGAAAAACTGTTTTTT
CASSDLAGRVGEKLFF
>TRBJ2-3|.|.|TRBV6-1
TGTGCCAGCAGTGAAGGGACAGTGAGAGTAAGCACAGATACGCAGTATTTT
CASSEGTVRVSTDTQYF
>TRBJ2-1|once|.|TRBV15
TGTGCCACCAGCAGGACTACATACAATGAGCAGTTCTTC
CATSRTTYNEQFF
>TRBJ2-3|.|.|TRBV5-1
TGCGCCAGCACCCCTGGGTCATCAGATACGCAGTATTTT
CASTPGSSDTQYF
>TRBJ2-5|once|TRBD2|TRBV5-1
TGCGCCAGCAGCGGAACTAGCGGGAGTTACCAAGAGACCCAGTACTTC
CASSGTSGSYQETQYF
>TRBJ2-3|.|.|TRBV29-1
TGCAGCGTCGCCCTTTTCACAGATACGCAGTATTTT
CSVALFTDTQYF
>TRBJ2-7|.|TRBD2|TRBV10-1
TGCGCCAAAAGCAAGGACGGGGGGTTCACCCTAATTTCCTACGAGCAGTACTTC
CAKSKDGGFTLISYEQYF
>TRBJ2-3|.|.|TRBV5-4
TGTGCCAGCAGCTGGGCGAGGGCTCGAAGCACAGATACGCAGTATTTT
CASSWARARSTDTQYF
>TRBJ2-2|.|.|TRBV11-3
TGTGCCAGCAGCCTACGATCGGGGGGCTTATCCGGGGAGCTGTTTTTT
CASSLRSGGLSGELFF
>TRBJ2-3|.|.|TRBV7-8
TGTGCCAGCAGCTTATTGTTCGTGGGCACAGATACGCAGTATTTT
CASSLLFVGTDTQYF
>TRBJ1-3|.|.|TRBV19
TGTGCCAGTAGTCCCCGCGGCGGAAACACCATATATTTT
CASSPRGGNTIYF
>TRBJ2-7|.|.|TRBV2
TGTGCCAGCAGTGTTGCAGGGATCGGCTACGAGCAGTACTTC
CASSVAGIGYEQYF
>TRBJ1-1|.|.|TRBV5-1
TGCGCCAGCAGCTCCTGGCAGGGCCAGGGGTCTGAAGCTTTCTTT
CASSSWQGQGSEAFF
>TRBJ2-3|.|.|TRBV2
TGTGCCAGCAGTGAAGTCAGGGCCGTTACGCAGTATTTT
CASSEVRAVTQYF
>TRBJ2-5|.|TRBD2|TRBV6-6
TGTGCCAGCAGCCCGGGACTAGCGGGGCAGGGGGAGACCCAGTACTTC
CASSPGLAGQGETQYF
>TRBJ2-5|.|.|TRBV5-1
TGCGCCAGCAGCTTCGCCGGGGCCCAAGAGACCCAGTACTTC
CASSFAGAQETQYF
>TRBJ1-1|once|TRBD1|TRBV28
TGTGCCAGTCAGCAGGGGGCGAACACTGAAGCTTTCTTT
CASQQGANTEAFF
>TRBJ2-7|.|.|TRBV15
TGTGCCACCAGCAGATTTCAGGGGTACGAGCAGTACTTC
CATSRFQGYEQYF
>TRBJ2-7|once|.|TRBV11-2
TGTGCCAGCAGCTTATATTACGAGCAGTACTTC
CASSLYYEQYF
>TRBJ2-2|.|TRBD2|TRBV7-2
TGTGCCAGCAGCGCCGGGGGACTAGCGGGAGGGGCCGGGGAGCTGTTTTTT
CASSAGGLAGGAGELFF
>TRBJ2-7|once|.|TRBV28
TGTGCCAGCAGTTCCACCTTGCGGACAGTTGCCTACGAGCAGTACTTC
CASSSTLRTVAYEQYF
>TRBJ2-1|once|.|TRBV7-2
TGTGCCAGCAGCTTAGCGCTGGACAATGAGCAGTTCTTC
CASSLALDNEQFF
>TRBJ2-3|few|.|TRBV6-5
TGTGCCAGCAGTTCTACAGATACGCAGTATTTT
CASSSTDTQYF